What follows are 30 T cell receptor beta chains derived from one specimen sequenced in a study of T cell repertoires in cytomegalovirus infection. No antigens are known for them. TCRdb ran MiXCR on the reads and lists one entry per CDR3 protein. The profile shows about 400,000 distinct CDR3 sequences, 34% of them singletons. Material: cultured PBMCs, obtained from culture after CMV antigen stimulation. These receptors came from a human donor in good health (CMV status not recorded). Some clones in this sample may be carry-over from other donors' samples.

V is TRBV7-2 and J is TRBJ1-1; a possible D gene is TRBD1 (5 bases). The V end was cut by 4 bases, the J end by 3 bases, with 9 bases between. CDR1 is SGHTA, CDR2 FQGNSA, per germline. The CDR3 consists of 13 residues. The chain's CDR3 is CASSSQGYTEAFF. The CDR3 DNA is TGTGCCAGCAGCTCCCAGGGATACACTGAAGCTTTCTTT.

CDR3 coding DNA: TGCAGTGCTAAAGCACCCGACTACTACGGGAATCAGCCCCAGCATTTT. It encodes CSAKAPDYYGNQPQHF. J is TRBJ1-5 and V is TRBV20-1; D is unresolved. The CDR3 runs 16 residues. Per the germline V gene, CDR1 is DFQATT and CDR2 is SNEGSKA (reference sequence). Between the trimmed V and J ends, which lost 4 bases and 4 bases, there was a span of 20 bases.

The table lists this clonotype with a few counts. The chain joins TRBV29-1 to TRBJ1-1, with TRBD1 matching 9 bases. The CDR3 sequence is 13 residues long. V gave up 4 bases and J gave up 6 bases; unmatched junction bases: 6. CDR1 is SQVTM and CDR2 is ANQGSEA in the germline V gene. The CDR3 loop reads CSVAETGGSEAFF. CDR3 DNA: TGCAGCGTTGCCGAAACAGGGGGCTCTGAAGCTTTCTTT.

The CDR3 nucleotides are TGTGCCAGTAGTATCGGCGGGACTAGCGGGAGAAGAGATACGCAGTATTTT. Encoded protein: CASSIGGTSGRRDTQYF. V and J are TRBV19 and TRBJ2-3; 14 bases map to TRBD2. This CDR3 contains 17 residues. The V gene end was trimmed by 3 bases and the J gene end by 5 bases; junction bases not matched to a gene: 7. Germline loops: CDR1 LNHDA, CDR2 SQIVND (reference sequence).

This rearrangement joins TRBV5-6 to TRBJ1-1; D unclear. Per the germline V gene, CDR1 is SGHDT and CDR2 is YYEEEE. V was shortened by 3 bases and J by 1 base, with 13 bases between the two germline ends. This CDR3 spans 15 amino acids. DNA for the CDR3: TGTGCCAGCAGCTCAGCCAGAGCCCAGAACACTGAAGCTTTCTTT. This codes for CASSSARAQNTEAFF.

The CDR3 here is CASRLGTGGYGYTF. CDR3 coding DNA: TGTGCCAGTAGACTAGGGACAGGGGGCTATGGCTACACCTTC. The rearrangement joins TRBV19 to TRBJ1-2; 11 bases fit TRBD1. The germline V gene encodes CDR1 LNHDA and CDR2 SQIVND (reference sequence). V shed 6 bases and J 4 bases; nucleotides not matched to a gene: 4. The CDR3 runs 14 residues.

The CDR3 loop reads CASSVRGRVAETQYF. For the CDR3, the DNA is TGTGCCAGCAGTGTCCGGGGACGGGTGGCTGAGACCCAGTACTTC. The rearrangement joins TRBV2 to TRBJ2-5; D may correspond to TRBD1 or TRBD2 (5 bases each). Deletions cut 4 bases from V and 5 bases from J, with 17 bases between. The germline CDR1 and CDR2 sequences are SNHLY and FYNNEI. This CDR3 is built from 15 residues.

The chain is built from TRBV7-9 and TRBJ1-1; no clear D gene. Trimming left V 3 bases short and J 1 base short, with 9 bases between. Germline values: CDR1 SEHNR, CDR2 FQNEAQ (reference sequence). The CDR3 extends over 14 amino acids. The CDR3 reads CASSFNSENTEAFF. For the CDR3, the DNA is TGTGCCAGCAGCTTCAACAGCGAGAACACTGAAGCTTTCTTT.

V usage is TRBV28 and J usage is TRBJ2-1, with 8 bases identical to TRBD2. Germline loops: CDR1 MDHEN, CDR2 SYDVKM. The CDR3 runs to 16 residues. V lost 10 bases, J lost 5 bases, and 16 bases stayed unmatched. The CDR3 is CAILGGREVTNNEQFF. The CDR3 DNA reads as TGTGCCATCTTGGGGGGGCGGGAGGTTACAAACAATGAGCAGTTCTTC.

V is TRBV6-2 or TRBV6-3 and J is TRBJ2-1, with D possibly matching TRBD2 (6 bases). V was cut by 4 bases and J by 2 bases, with 9 bases left in between. This CDR3 region has 14 residues. CDR1 is MNHEY and CDR2 is SVGEGT in the germline V gene. Here the CDR3 DNA reads TGTGCCAGCAGTTTTTCGGGAGCCTACAATGAGCAGTTCTTC. It translates to CASSFSGAYNEQFF.

The chain links TRBV29-1 to TRBJ2-5; TRBD1 agrees at 10 bases. V dropped 6 bases and J dropped 4; count of bases not matched to a gene: 5. Germline-derived CDR1 and CDR2 are SQVTM and ANQGSEA. CDR3 length equals 13 residues. CDR3 DNA sequence: TGCAGCGTGGACAGGGGGTGGGCAGAGACCCAGTACTTC. As protein: CSVDRGWAETQYF.

V is TRBV20-1 and J is TRBJ2-7, with D possibly TRBD1 on 5 matching bases. The V gene's germline CDR1 is DFQATT and CDR2 SNEGSKA (reference sequence). V shed 7 bases and J shed 0 bases, with 10 bases lying between them. The CDR3 contains 12 residues. CDR3 loop: CSVSQGSYEQYF. For the CDR3, the DNA is TGCAGTGTTTCCCAGGGCTCCTACGAGCAGTACTTC.

The chain recombines TRBV7-2 with TRBJ2-3; D might be TRBD1 or TRBD2, each matching 5 bases. In germline, CDR1 is SGHTA, CDR2 FQGNSA. The CDR3 is made up of 14 amino acids. Trimming left V 5 bases short and J 5 bases short, with 14 bases between. CDR3 sequence (DNA): TGTGCCAGCAGCGCTGAGGGGCAGGGAGATACGCAGTATTTT. This sequence encodes CASSAEGQGDTQYF. The variable domain in full, completed from reference TRBV7-2 and TRBJ2-3, reads GAGVSQSPSNKVTEKGKDVELRCDPISGHTALYWYRQSLGQGLEFLIYFQGNSAPDKSGLPSDRFSAERTGGSVSTLTIQRTQQEDSAVYLCASSAEGQGDTQYFGPGTRLTVL.

J is TRBJ2-2 and V is TRBV28; either TRBD1 or TRBD2 may fit D (5 bases each). Between the trimmed V and J ends, which lost 3 bases and 0 bases, there was a span of 17 bases. Germline CDR1 MDHEN, CDR2 SYDVKM. This CDR3 contains 18 residues. The CDR3 region is CASSFGPSGRPNTGELFF. The CDR3 DNA is TGTGCCAGCAGTTTCGGACCCTCGGGGCGTCCGAACACCGGGGAGCTGTTTTTT.

In this sample, this clonotype turned up a few times. This chain uses TRBV12-3 or TRBV12-4 with TRBJ2-7; 9 bases align to TRBD1. The CDR3 contains 15 residues. Trimming cost V 3 bases and J 6 bases; bases outside gene matches: 9. The chain's CDR3 is CASSFGGQGPGEQYF. The CDR3 DNA sequence: TGTGCCAGCAGTTTTGGCGGACAGGGGCCAGGCGAGCAGTACTTC.

This clonotype was counted a few times. The chain joins TRBV12-3 or TRBV12-4 to TRBJ2-1; 8 positions agree with TRBD1. The CDR3 has 14 residues. After removal of 5 bases from V and 7 bases from J, the junction contained 7 bases not matched to a gene. CDR3 DNA sequence: TGTGCCAGCAGTGACAGGGGTGTTCGGAATGAGCAGTTCTTC. It translates to CASSDRGVRNEQFF.

The genes are TRBV30 and TRBJ2-5; TRBD2 agrees at 7 bases. Losses at the gene ends were 0 bases for V and 7 bases for J; bases not matched to a gene: 8. The CDR3 is 14 amino acids. CDR1 and CDR2 from the germline V gene are GTSNPN and SVGIG (reference sequence). The CDR3: CAWSVRREEGTQYF. As DNA, the CDR3 is TGTGCCTGGAGTGTACGCCGGGAGGAAGGGACCCAGTACTTC.

The V call is TRBV23-1, the J call TRBJ2-1; 8 nucleotides line up with TRBD1. TRBV23-1 is treated as an ORF (open reading frame) with a function not yet certain. V shed 1 base and J 8 bases; nucleotides not matched to a gene: 10. CDR3 length: 16 amino acids. CDR3 region: CASSQFVDRVNHEQFF. The CDR3 DNA follows: TGCGCCAGCAGTCAATTTGTGGACAGGGTAAACCATGAGCAGTTCTTC.

This clonotype was seen repeatedly, ten times or more. The V call is TRBV7-2, the J call TRBJ2-3; TRBD2 agrees at 8 bases. Looked up from germline, CDR1 is SGHTA and CDR2 is FQGNSA. V was clipped by 4 bases and J by 4 bases; unmatched bases: 7. This CDR3 is built from 15 residues. The DNA for the CDR3 is TGTGCCAGCAGCTCTGGCGGGAGGAGGGCAGATACGCAGTATTTT. Its protein is CASSSGGRRADTQYF.

The chain employs TRBV6-5 and TRBJ2-3; a possible D gene is TRBD2 (5 bases). Trimming cost V 0 bases and J 2 bases, with 9 bases left between them. Germline CDR1 is MNHEY and CDR2 is SVGAGI. The CDR3 extends over 15 amino acids. CDR3 in amino acids: CASSYSGMFTDTQYF. DNA for the CDR3: TGTGCCAGCAGTTACTCCGGGATGTTCACAGATACGCAGTATTTT.

The chain joins TRBV7-8 to TRBJ2-6, with 9 bases aligning to TRBD1. The trim removed 5 bases at V and 6 bases at J, leaving 8 bases unmatched. Germline-derived CDR1 and CDR2 are SGHVS and FQNEAQ. The CDR3 contains 16 residues. DNA for the CDR3: TGTGCCAGCAGCCCGGACAGGGGTTGGGAGGCCAACGTCCTGACTTTC. Translating it yields CASSPDRGWEANVLTF.

Within the sample, this clonotype is medium-sized. The rearrangement uses TRBV7-2 and TRBJ2-5; tentative D call: TRBD2 (6 bases). Germline V gives CDR1 SGHTA, CDR2 FQGNSA. V lost 5 bases and J lost 3, with 19 bases in between. The CDR3 runs 16 residues. The CDR3 DNA sequence: TGTGCCAGCAGCCCACCCAACGCCGGGAGTAAAGAGACCCAGTACTTC. This sequence encodes CASSPPNAGSKETQYF. The full variable domain, its missing parts supplied by reference TRBV7-2 and TRBJ2-5, is GAGVSQSPSNKVTEKGKDVELRCDPISGHTALYWYRQSLGQGLEFLIYFQGNSAPDKSGLPSDRFSAERTGGSVSTLTIQRTQQEDSAVYLCASSPPNAGSKETQYFGPGTRLLVL.

V is TRBV7-9 and J is TRBJ2-2, with D possibly called TRBD1 or TRBD2 (5 bases each). Per germline, CDR1 SEHNR and CDR2 FQNEAQ (reference sequence). V was pared by 6 bases and J by 1 base, with 21 bases between. The CDR3 is made up of 18 amino acids. The CDR3 DNA sequence: TGTGCCAGCAGGCCGGGACCGTCCACAGAACTGAACACCGGGGAGCTGTTTTTT. Residues: CASRPGPSTELNTGELFF.

The table lists this clonotype with a few counts. V and J are TRBV20-1 and TRBJ1-1; D uncertain. The germline V gene encodes CDR1 DFQATT and CDR2 SNEGSKA (reference sequence). The CDR3 has 13 residues. V was shortened by 6 bases and J by 0 bases, with 11 bases between the two germline ends. CDR3 DNA sequence: TGCAGTGCCGGGCGGAATCTGAACACTGAAGCTTTCTTT. Translated, it gives CSAGRNLNTEAFF.

The gene calls are TRBV24-1 and TRBJ2-1; D is perhaps TRBD2 (5 bases). Trimming removed 5 bases from V and 5 bases from J, with 15 bases in between. The CDR3 totals 15 residues. The germline CDR1 and CDR2 sequences are KGHDR and SFDVKD. The CDR3 protein is CATSARTGYNNEQFF. The CDR3 DNA sequence: TGTGCCACCAGTGCTCGGACTGGATATAACAATGAGCAGTTCTTC.

The sample holds a few counts of this clonotype. The V and J genes are TRBV24-1 and TRBJ2-1; D call uncertain. Deletions cut 3 bases from V and 14 bases from J, with 16 bases between. From germline, CDR1 is KGHDR and CDR2 SFDVKD. There are 13 residues in the CDR3. DNA of the CDR3: TGTGCCACCAGTGATCCGATGTGGGGAAAGAAGTTCTTC. Translating gives CATSDPMWGKKFF.

This clonotype showed up just a few times. Written as DNA, the CDR3 is TGTGCCAGCAGCTTATACGGACTAGGGACGAGGGAGACCCAGTACTTC. It is translated as CASSLYGLGTRETQYF. This chain connects TRBV7-2 to TRBJ2-5; 7 bases fit TRBD2. V dropped 2 bases and J dropped 5; count of bases not matched to a gene: 11. The CDR3 contains 16 residues. Germline CDR1 is SGHTA and CDR2 is FQGNSA.

At least ten counts were recorded for this clonotype. In nucleotides, the CDR3 is TGTGCCAGCCTCGGACAGCCCTCAGGTCAGCCCCAGCATTTT. Translation gives CASLGQPSGQPQHF. The chain carries TRBV6-1 and TRBJ1-5; D is perhaps TRBD1 (6 bases). This CDR3 spans 14 amino acids. V was pared by 8 bases and J by 6 bases, with 17 bases between. Looked up from germline, CDR1 is MNHNS and CDR2 is SASEGT.

The chain combines TRBV19 with TRBJ2-4, with 12 bases identical to TRBD2. Germline V gene data show CDR1 as LNHDA and CDR2 as SQIVND (reference sequence). This CDR3 has 16 residues. Trimming cost V 4 bases and J 4 bases; bases outside gene matches: 5. The CDR3 nucleotides read TGTGCCAGTAGTACGAGGACTAGCGGGACAAAAAACATTCAGTACTTC. Its protein is CASSTRTSGTKNIQYF. Drawing the rest from reference TRBV19 and TRBJ2-4, the complete variable domain is DGGITQSPKYLFRKEGQNVTLSCEQNLNHDAMYWYRQDPGQGLRLIYYSQIVNDFQKGDIAEGYSVSREKKESFPLTVTSAQKNPTAFYLCASSTRTSGTKNIQYFGAGTRLSVL.

This clonotype has a handful of counts. V is TRBV7-2 and J is TRBJ1-2, with no clear D. The CDR3 is 14 amino acids. Germline V gene lookup returns CDR1 SGHTA and CDR2 FQGNSA. V was shortened by 5 bases and J by 2 bases, with 12 bases between the two germline ends. The CDR3 loop reads CASSPAGLNYGYTF. The CDR3 nucleotides are TGTGCCAGCAGCCCAGCGGGTCTCAACTATGGCTACACCTTC.